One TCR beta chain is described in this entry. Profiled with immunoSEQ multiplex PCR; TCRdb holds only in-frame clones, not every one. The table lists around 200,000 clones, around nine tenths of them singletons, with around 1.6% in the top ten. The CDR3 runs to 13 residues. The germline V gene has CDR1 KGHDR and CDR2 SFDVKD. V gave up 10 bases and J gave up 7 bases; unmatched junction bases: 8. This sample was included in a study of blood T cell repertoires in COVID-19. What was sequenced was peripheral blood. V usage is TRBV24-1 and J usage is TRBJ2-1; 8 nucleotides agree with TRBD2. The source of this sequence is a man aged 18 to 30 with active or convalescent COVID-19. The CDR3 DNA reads TGTGCCACTTCGGGGACTAGGCGGAATGAGCAGTTCTTC. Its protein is CATSGTRRNEQFF.